This T cell receptor beta chain was identified in a study of blood T cells in healthy people across ages. Donors were healthy Caucasian individuals from Russia aged roughly 6 to 90. The authors drew 7.5 to 10 milliliters of peripheral blood from each donor. Concerning this clonotype itself: Its antigen is unknown. One base away lies a much larger clone, so this may be a sequencing read error.

The study, taken as a whole, reports: Donors of long life had a larger count of naive CD4+ cells and greater diversity than aged donors.

A second PCR of 7 to 11 cycles used a sample-barcoded 5' primer and a J-beta primer mix. Researchers report that each sample yielded at least 3 million CDR3-containing paired-end reads. TCRdb redid the calling of the 5' RACE reads with MiXCR, one entry per CDR3 protein. The table lists some 1.5 million distinct CDR3 sequences, 25% to 30% of them singletons. From germline, CDR1 is DFQATT and CDR2 SNEGSKA (reference sequence). The CDR3 is 13 amino acids. The TCR sequence derives from a woman aged 25 to 45 in good health. The chain links TRBV20-1 to TRBJ2-7; tentatively, D is TRBD2 (5 bases). The source material was blood. DNA of the CDR3: TGCAGTGCTAACCGCGGGCCCTCCTACAAGCAGTACTTC. This encodes CSANRGPSYKQYF.